This T cell receptor beta chain emerged from a study of human T cells and chemical hapten exposure. Study summary: 2% DPC applied to a roughly 2 cm by roughly 2 cm arm area sensitized donors. Study-wide results and caveats: Those TCRs sitting above 1 in 1000 frequency stayed the same with DPC sensitization.

Time point denoted: patch test 1, 2 weeks after DPC sensitization. Indicated treatment: therapeutic diphenylcyclopropenone sensitization with weekly scalp DPC. Participating donors were patients with alopecia, aged 18 to 70 years, considered appropriate candidates for DPC. This clonotype occurred a few times. Its antigen is unknown. The CDR3 runs 13 residues. Germline V gene lookup returns CDR1 MNHEY and CDR2 SVGEGT. Deletions cut 4 bases from V and 4 bases from J, with 11 bases between. MiXCR, run by TCRdb on the RACE reads, gives a single entry per CDR3 protein. The sample comprises 120,000 or so distinct CDR3 sequences, roughly an eighth of which are singletons, and 0.92% rests with the top ten.

The rearrangement uses TRBV6-2 or TRBV6-3 and TRBJ2-7; tentative D call: TRBD1 (5 bases). This receptor was identified in a man aged 18 to 35 with alopecia areata. Some clones in this sample may be carry-over from other donors' samples. The material sequenced was whole blood, taken in connection with sensitization to the hapten diphenylcyclopropenone (DPC). The CDR3 DNA follows: TGTGCCAGCAGTTCTACCAGGGAATACGAGCAGTACTTC. Amino acids: CASSSTREYEQYF.